The clone carrying this T cell receptor (beta chain) has more than one count but fewer than ten. This sample is part of a study of blood T cell repertoires in COVID-19. Study-level information: Researchers got acute and convalescent COVID-19 samples from the United States, Italy and Spain. T cells, B-cell-depleted T cells, or PBMCs provided the cDNA or gDNA that served as material.

Methods used by the authors: Reference gene primer amplification gave nucleated cell count estimates. The data were produced by immunoSEQ multiplex PCR, yet TCRdb's version contains in-frame clones alone and is incomplete. V and J calls plus clone size are reproduced from that table; the DNA served to infer D and trimming. The sample includes tens of thousands of clones, roughly 84% of them seen just once. V was shortened by 0 bases and J by 8 bases, with 10 bases between the two germline ends. The germline V gene has CDR1 MGHRA and CDR2 YSYEKL. CDR3 length: 13 amino acids. This chain uses TRBV4-1 with TRBJ1-2; perhaps TRBD1 as D (5 bases). The sequence derives from an elderly woman with active or convalescent COVID-19. Sequencing used peripheral blood. The CDR3 loop reads CASSQDTRVGYTF. For the CDR3, the DNA is TGCGCCAGCAGCCAAGATACCAGGGTGGGCTACACCTTC.